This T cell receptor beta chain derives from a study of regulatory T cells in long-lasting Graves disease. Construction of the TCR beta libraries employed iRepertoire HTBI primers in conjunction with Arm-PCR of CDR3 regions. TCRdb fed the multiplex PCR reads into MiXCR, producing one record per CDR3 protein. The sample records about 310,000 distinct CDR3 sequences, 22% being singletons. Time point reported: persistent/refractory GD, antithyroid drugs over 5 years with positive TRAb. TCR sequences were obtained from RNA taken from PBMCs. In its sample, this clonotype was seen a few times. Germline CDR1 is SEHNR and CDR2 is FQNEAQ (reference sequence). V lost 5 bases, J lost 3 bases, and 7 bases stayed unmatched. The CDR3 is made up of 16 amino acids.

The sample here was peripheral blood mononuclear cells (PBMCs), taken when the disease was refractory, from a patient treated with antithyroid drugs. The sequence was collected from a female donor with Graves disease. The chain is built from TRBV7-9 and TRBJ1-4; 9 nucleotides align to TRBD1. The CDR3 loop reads CASSPTGGEANEKLFF. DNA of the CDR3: TGTGCCAGCAGCCCGACAGGGGGAGAGGCTAATGAAAAACTGTTTTTT.